The 10 T cell receptor beta chains reported below all come from one sample, sequenced in a study of cytomegalovirus exposure and HLA in healthy donors. The PCR had 60 Vbeta and 13 Jbeta primers. Using immunoSEQ multiplex PCR, the repertoire was profiled, and TCRdb retains in-frame clones only, with some absent. The table records some 120,000 clones, roughly 80% of them present only once. The specimen was PBMCs. Receptor source: a male donor in good health and CMV-seronegative.

The chain recombines TRBV5-5 with TRBJ1-1; tentatively, D is TRBD1 (6 bases). Trimming left V 5 bases short and J 3 bases short, with 11 bases between. Germline V CDR1 and CDR2: SGHKS, YYEKEE (reference sequence). The CDR3 contains 13 residues. This chain's CDR3 is CASSPHRDTEAFF. The CDR3 region has the DNA TGTGCCAGCAGTCCCCACAGGGACACTGAAGCTTTCTTT.

The chain combines TRBV9 with TRBJ1-2; D call uncertain. Germline CDR1 is SGDLS and CDR2 is YYNGEE. Trimming stripped 3 bases from V and 0 bases from J, with 12 bases between. The CDR3 runs 15 residues. The CDR3 here is CASSGWRAPNYGYTF. As DNA, the CDR3 is TGTGCCAGCAGCGGGTGGAGGGCCCCTAACTATGGCTACACCTTC. Full variable domain (rest looked up from reference TRBV9 and TRBJ1-2): DSGVTQTPKHLITATGQRVTLRCSPRSGDLSVYWYQQSLDQGLQFLIQYYNGEERAKGNILERFSAQQFPDLHSELNLSSLELGDSALYFCASSGWRAPNYGYTFGSGTRLTVV.

V and J are TRBV6-4 and TRBJ1-1; 7 bases match TRBD1. Unmatched junction bases numbered 10, after V lost 5 bases and J lost 4 bases. The germline V gene encodes CDR1 MRHNA and CDR2 SNTAGT. This CDR3 has 15 amino acids. The CDR3 DNA is TGTGCCAGCAGTCCTTCAGAGGCAGGGGGCACTGAAGCTTTCTTT. The encoded protein is CASSPSEAGGTEAFF.

In this sample, this clone turned up once. V and J are TRBV10-3 and TRBJ2-1; D possibly corresponds to TRBD2 (6 bases). The CDR3 loop spans 18 amino acids. Trimming removed 3 bases from V and 1 base from J, with 19 bases in between. Germline V lookup: CDR1 ENHRY, CDR2 SYGVKD. CDR3 nucleotides: TGTGCCATCAGTGATTTGGGTGTAGGTAGCGGTTCCTACAATGAGCAGTTCTTC. Its translation: CAISDLGVGSGSYNEQFF.

The CDR3 reads CASSALHPGRPYNEQFF. CDR3 nucleotides: TGCGCCAGCAGTGCTCTTCATCCGGGGAGGCCCTACAATGAGCAGTTCTTC. The chain combines TRBV10-2 with TRBJ2-1; the D gene is possibly TRBD2 (6 bases). Germline V gene lookup returns CDR1 WSHSY and CDR2 SAAADI. CDR3 length: 17 residues. V was pared by 4 bases and J by 2 bases, with 18 bases between.

This chain joins TRBV7-2 and TRBJ2-7, with 10 bases matching TRBD1. The CDR3 has 15 amino acids. V dropped 5 bases and J dropped 2; count of bases not matched to a gene: 6. The V gene's germline CDR1 is SGHTA and CDR2 FQGNSA. CDR3 nucleotide sequence: TGTGCCAGCAGCCCTGGACAGGGGGTCCCCTACGAGCAGTACTTC. Its translation is CASSPGQGVPYEQYF.

This clone was seen a single time. This chain joins TRBV27 and TRBJ1-2; D ambiguous. The V and J ends lost 7 bases and 5 bases respectively, with 17 bases between them. CDR1 is MNHEY and CDR2 is SMNVEV in the germline V gene (reference sequence). The CDR3 extends over 14 amino acids. CDR3 amino acids: CASKMKQSPYGYTF. For the CDR3, the DNA is TGTGCCAGCAAAATGAAACAGTCACCGTATGGCTACACCTTC.

This clone appeared a few times. The chain's CDR3 is CASSSHLDRNYGYTF. DNA for the CDR3: TGTGCCAGCAGCTCCCACCTGGACAGAAACTATGGCTACACCTTC. The chain carries TRBV13 and TRBJ1-2, with a weak D call TRBD1 (6 bases). The CDR3 has 15 residues. V gave up 4 bases and J gave up 2 bases, with 14 bases separating them. The germline V gene has CDR1 PRHDT and CDR2 FYEKMQ (reference sequence).

The chain employs TRBV19 and TRBJ2-2; TRBD1 agrees at 7 bases. This CDR3 spans 14 amino acids. Germline CDR1 is LNHDA and CDR2 is SQIVND (reference sequence). V lost 6 bases and J lost 4; bases outside the gene matches: 5. In nucleotides, the CDR3 is TGTGCCAGTAGCAGGGGGTCGGGCACCGGGGAGCTGTTTTTT. It yields the protein CASSRGSGTGELFF.

The CDR3 spells CATSRGPVDTGELFF. The DNA of the CDR3 is TGTGCCACCAGCAGAGGTCCGGTCGACACCGGGGAGCTGTTTTTT. This chain connects TRBV15 to TRBJ2-2; D not certain. Between the trimmed V and J ends, which lost 1 base and 3 bases, there was a span of 9 bases. In germline, CDR1 is LNHNV, CDR2 YYDKDF (reference sequence). The CDR3 has 15 amino acids.